The text below deals with one T cell receptor (beta chain). Here immunoSEQ multiplex PCR was the method, and the copy in TCRdb shows in-frame clones only, minus some. Of tens of thousands of clones listed, approximately 92% are singletons. This sample was taken from a study of technical replicates of blood from several donors. Sequencing was done on a sample of T cells isolated from PBMCs. The TCR was taken from a human donor in good health.

The CDR3 DNA reads as TGTGCCAGCAGCTTAAGCCCCGGGGGGAATCAGCCCCAGCATTTT. Translating it yields CASSLSPGGNQPQHF. V is TRBV7-3 and J is TRBJ1-5; a weak D match, TRBD1 (5 bases). Trimming cost V 1 base and J 4 bases, with 11 bases left between them. Germline V lookup: CDR1 SGHTA, CDR2 FQGTGA. This CDR3 has 15 residues.